Below, 13 T cell receptor beta chains from the same sample are listed, as sequenced in a study of human T cells and chemical hapten exposure. As for time point: pre-sensitization, week 0. Described treatment: therapeutic diphenylcyclopropenone sensitization with weekly scalp DPC. TCRdb re-called the RACE reads with MiXCR, one entry per CDR3 protein. Among some 200,000 distinct CDR3 sequences listed, just under 30% were seen once. Source: whole blood, taken in connection with sensitization to the hapten diphenylcyclopropenone (DPC). The receptors shown here come from a woman aged 30 to 39 with alopecia areata. Some clones in this sample may be carry-over from other donors' samples.

The rearrangement uses TRBV10-3 and TRBJ2-7; D uncertain. CDR1 ENHRY and CDR2 SYGVKD come from the germline V gene. Trimming took 2 bases from V and 3 from J, leaving 11 bases between them. This CDR3 contains 14 residues. The CDR3 is CAISERGANYEQYF. The CDR3 DNA is TGTGCCATCAGTGAGAGAGGCGCGAACTACGAGCAGTACTTC.

The chain combines TRBV6-2 or TRBV6-3 with TRBJ2-4; 7 bases map to TRBD1. The CDR3 loop spans 16 amino acids. Germline trimming cut 2 bases from V and 0 bases from J; bases unmatched to any gene: 4. The germline gives CDR1 MNHEY, CDR2 SVGEGT. The CDR3 region is CASSYGQGVAKNIQYF. The CDR3 nucleotides are TGTGCCAGCAGTTACGGGCAGGGGGTAGCCAAAAACATTCAGTACTTC.

V usage is TRBV7-6 and J usage is TRBJ2-1; TRBD1 matches 7 bases. The CDR3 length is 14 residues. V lost 4 bases to trimming and J lost 13 bases; unmatched junction nucleotides: 13. Germline V gene sequence: CDR1 SGHVS, CDR2 FNYEAQ. The CDR3 coding sequence is TGTGCCAGCAGCTCCAATCCCGTCGACAGGGAACAGTTCTTC. Translation gives CASSSNPVDREQFF.

This clonotype was counted once. The chain joins TRBV10-3 to TRBJ2-7; 8 bases fit TRBD2. Germline lookup yields CDR1 ENHRY and CDR2 SYGVKD. This CDR3 is 19 amino acids long. With V trimmed by 10 bases and J by 1 base, 24 bases remained unmatched. The CDR3 DNA reads as TGTGCCACCGGCCCGCACACGCCGCCTCGGGAGGGCCGATCCTACGAGCAGTACTTC. Translated: CATGPHTPPREGRSYEQYF.

The chain recombines TRBV7-9 with TRBJ2-5, with D unclear. The CDR3 is made up of 11 amino acids. The V gene's germline CDR1 is SEHNR and CDR2 FQNEAQ (reference sequence). V lost 5 bases to trimming and J lost 7 bases, with 8 bases between them. DNA for the CDR3: TGTGCCAGCAGCCCCTCGAGGACCCAGTACTTC. This sequence encodes CASSPSRTQYF.

This clonotype was seen more than once but under ten times. The chain couples TRBV6-2 or TRBV6-3 to TRBJ1-2; D ambiguous. The CDR3 runs to 15 residues. Trimming stripped 7 bases from V and 5 bases from J, with 20 bases between. In germline, CDR1 is MNHEY, CDR2 SVGEGT. CDR3 bases: TGTGCCAGCACATCTTCAAAACCAAGAGAATATGGCTACACCTTC. This translates into CASTSSKPREYGYTF.

V is TRBV7-8 and J is TRBJ2-3, with 11 nucleotides matching TRBD2. CDR1 is SGHVS and CDR2 is FQNEAQ in the germline V gene. The CDR3 loop spans 17 amino acids. The V segment lost 5 bases and the J segment 0 bases; nucleotides outside the gene matches: 7. The CDR3 loop is CASSRGTSGSSTDTQYF. CDR3 sequence (DNA): TGTGCCAGCAGCCGGGGGACTAGCGGCTCTAGCACAGATACGCAGTATTTT.

This clonotype was counted ten times or more. The chain joins TRBV29-1 to TRBJ1-1; possibly TRBD1 for D (5 bases). The V gene's germline CDR1 is SQVTM and CDR2 ANQGSEA. This CDR3 is built from 19 residues. V shed 1 base and J shed 0 bases, with 24 bases lying between them. The CDR3 here is CSVEGGEGRALRLNTEAFF. The CDR3 region has the DNA TGCAGCGTTGAAGGGGGAGAGGGCAGGGCCCTTCGATTGAACACTGAAGCTTTCTTT.

This chain uses TRBV19 with TRBJ2-1; maybe TRBD2 (6 bases). CDR3 size: 16 residues. Per the germline V gene, CDR1 is LNHDA and CDR2 is SQIVND (reference sequence). Trimming took off 5 bases at V and 4 bases at J, with 18 bases between the two ends. CDR3 region: CASSPQTSPMYNEQFF. Written as DNA, the CDR3 is TGTGCCAGTAGTCCCCAGACTAGTCCGATGTACAATGAGCAGTTCTTC. The variable domain in full, completed from reference TRBV19 and TRBJ2-1, reads DGGITQSPKYLFRKEGQNVTLSCEQNLNHDAMYWYRQDPGQGLRLIYYSQIVNDFQKGDIAEGYSVSREKKESFPLTVTSAQKNPTAFYLCASSPQTSPMYNEQFFGPGTRLTVL.

The chain couples TRBV28 to TRBJ1-4, with D possibly TRBD1 on 6 matching bases. This CDR3 has 14 residues. Germline lookup yields CDR1 MDHEN and CDR2 SYDVKM. Trimming left V 7 bases short and J 4 bases short, with 13 bases between. The DNA of the CDR3 is TGTGCCAGCATGGGACAAGAGTATAATGAAAAACTGTTTTTT. It codes for CASMGQEYNEKLFF.

Only a few counts were recorded for this clonotype. CDR3 coding DNA: TGTGCCAGCAGCTCCCCCCGACAGCCTATAGCCAAAAACATTCAGTACTTC. This encodes CASSSPRQPIAKNIQYF. The chain links TRBV6-2 or TRBV6-3 to TRBJ2-4; perhaps TRBD1 as D (5 bases). Germline loops: CDR1 MNHEY, CDR2 SVGEGT. The CDR3 sequence is 17 residues long. V lost 6 bases to trimming and J lost 0 bases, with 18 bases between them.

The sample holds a few counts of this clonotype. The chain recombines TRBV29-1 with TRBJ1-2; D may be TRBD1 (6 bases). Germline V CDR1 and CDR2: SQVTM, ANQGSEA. This CDR3 is built from 12 residues. Trimming stripped 2 bases from V and 8 bases from J, with 12 bases between. CDR3 in amino acids: CSVETGHGGYTF. In DNA form, the CDR3 reads TGCAGCGTTGAAACGGGACACGGGGGCTACACCTTC.

The rearrangement uses TRBV14 and TRBJ1-2; tentative D call: TRBD1 (6 bases). The CDR3 totals 15 residues. Trimming left V 4 bases short and J 0 bases short, with 12 bases between. Germline CDR1 reads SGHDN; CDR2 reads FVKESK. CDR3 loop: CASSPSRGPNYGYTF. The DNA for the CDR3 is TGTGCCAGCAGCCCAAGTCGGGGGCCTAACTATGGCTACACCTTC.